The TCR beta chain under discussion was sequenced for a study of shared clonotypes between healthy human individuals. Overall study: The cohort had two women and a few men, ages 18 to 49. Per-donor plates numbered three CD4 naive, three CD4 memory, two CD8 naive and one CD8 memory.

V was trimmed by 4 bases and J by 6 bases, leaving 8 bases between them. This CDR3 is 12 amino acids long. Germline CDR1 MNHEY, CDR2 SMNVEV (reference sequence). Profiled with immunoSEQ multiplex PCR; TCRdb holds only in-frame clones, not every one. The sample consists of some 2.3 million clones, just over 90% of them appearing once. The sample taken for sequencing was naive CD4+ T cells from PBMCs. Subset meaning: CD45RA+ positively selected. The clonotype originates from a young man in good health. Some clones in this sample may be carry-over from other donors' samples. The chain employs TRBV27 and TRBJ2-3, with no clear D. The chain's CDR3 is CASSYLGDTQYF. The CDR3, as DNA: TGTGCCAGCAGTTACCTTGGGGATACGCAGTATTTT.